This T cell receptor beta chain was sequenced for a study of blood T cell repertoires in COVID-19. Looking at the study overall: From the United States, Italy and Spain came samples of acute and convalescent COVID-19. In each case, the material was cDNA or gDNA derived from T cells, B-cell-depleted T cells, or PBMCs.

V lost 0 bases and J lost 8; bases outside the gene matches: 7. Germline CDR1 LNHDA, CDR2 SQIVND (reference sequence). The CDR3 runs 16 residues. The repertoire was sequenced with immunoSEQ multiplex PCR; TCRdb's copy has only in-frame clones and lacks some. The sample comprises some 110,000 clones, approximately 87% of which are singletons, and around 8% rests with the top ten. Input material: peripheral blood. The source of this sequence is a man aged 65 to 79 who had recovered from COVID-19. The chain is built from TRBV19 and TRBJ2-2; 9 nucleotides match TRBD2. The CDR3 here is CASSIEGGRALGELFF. CDR3 bases: TGTGCCAGTAGTATAGAAGGCGGGAGGGCCTTAGGGGAGCTGTTTTTT. The variable domain in full, with the rest retrieved from reference TRBV19 and TRBJ2-2, is DGGITQSPKYLFRKEGQNVTLSCEQNLNHDAMYWYRQDPGQGLRLIYYSQIVNDFQKGDIAEGYSVSREKKESFPLTVTSAQKNPTAFYLCASSIEGGRALGELFFGEGSRLTVL.